The 24 T cell receptor beta chains presented below share a single source sample, sequenced in a study of shared clonotypes between healthy human individuals. TCRdb's copy holds only in-frame clones and misses some; the assay was immunoSEQ multiplex PCR. The sample has 1,400,000 or so clones; about 98.5% are singletons. The sequencing input was naive CD4+ T cells sorted from blood. Subset here: CD45RA+ positively selected. All receptors come from a man aged 25-45 years in good health.

This chain links TRBV28 with TRBJ2-7, with D perhaps being TRBD1 or TRBD2 (5 bases each). CDR3 length: 16 amino acids. V lost 2 bases to trimming and J lost 5 bases, with 19 bases between them. Germline V CDR1 and CDR2: MDHEN, SYDVKM. CDR3 in DNA: TGTGCCAGCAGTTTAGTGGGACGTATTCACCCTGACGAGCAGTACTTC. Translation: CASSLVGRIHPDEQYF.

CDR3 loop: CASSPPYARSSGNTIYF. The DNA of the CDR3 is TGTGCCAGCTCACCACCATATGCTAGAAGCTCTGGAAACACCATATATTTT. The chain recombines TRBV18 with TRBJ1-3, with D uncertain. Germline CDR1 is KGHSH and CDR2 is LQKENI. The CDR3 consists of 17 residues. Trimming took off 0 bases at V and 0 bases at J, with 12 bases between the two ends.

The rearrangement joins TRBV6-1 to TRBJ1-5, with D possibly matching TRBD1 (5 bases). Deletions cut 6 bases from V and 1 base from J, with 10 bases between. CDR1 MNHNS and CDR2 SASEGT come from the germline V gene. The CDR3 extends over 14 amino acids. This CDR3 reads CASRLRDSNQPQHF. The DNA of the CDR3 is TGTGCCAGCAGGCTCCGGGACAGCAATCAGCCCCAGCATTTT.

Note on this clone: The junction does not match germline at one end; this may be a read error. The chain combines TRBV7-7 with TRBJ2-7, with D uncertain. Looked up from germline, CDR1 is SSHAT and CDR2 is FNYEAQ (reference sequence). This CDR3 is built from 17 residues. In nucleotides, the CDR3 is TGTGCTAGCAGCTTATGTTATGGGTCGGGCCCTAACTACGAGCAGTACTTC. This encodes CASSLCYGSGPNYEQYF.

DNA of the CDR3: TGTGCCTCCGGGCATGGGACCTACGAGCAGTACTTC. This translates into CASGHGTYEQYF. V is TRBV10-3 and J is TRBJ2-7, with unresolved D. CDR3 length: 12 amino acids. From germline, CDR1 is ENHRY and CDR2 SYGVKD. Trimming took 11 bases from V and 2 from J, leaving 13 bases between them.

The chain employs TRBV9 and TRBJ1-1; D may be TRBD1 (5 bases). The CDR3 sequence is 14 residues long. The V end lost 0 bases, the J end lost 3 bases, and 9 bases lay between the germline ends. The germline CDR1 and CDR2 sequences are SGDLS and YYNGEE. As DNA, the CDR3 is TGTGCCAGCAGCGTAGGGGGCGCGGACACTGAAGCTTTCTTT. It codes for CASSVGGADTEAFF. Variable domain in full (rest from reference TRBV9 and TRBJ1-1): DSGVTQTPKHLITATGQRVTLRCSPRSGDLSVYWYQQSLDQGLQFLIQYYNGEERAKGNILERFSAQQFPDLHSELNLSSLELGDSALYFCASSVGGADTEAFFGQGTRLTVV.

The chain recombines TRBV5-1 with TRBJ2-1; either TRBD1 or TRBD2 may supply D (5 bases each). There are 13 residues in the CDR3. V was pared by 4 bases and J by 4 bases, with 9 bases between. The V gene's germline CDR1 is SGHRS and CDR2 YFSETQ. CDR3 DNA sequence: TGCGCCAGCAGCAATGGGGGTTACAATGAGCAGTTCTTC. Its translation: CASSNGGYNEQFF.

The V gene is TRBV7-8, the J gene TRBJ1-2; the D is unclear. Trimming cost V 2 bases and J 0 bases, with 19 bases left between them. From germline, CDR1 is SGHVS and CDR2 FQNEAQ. The CDR3 spans 18 residues. The CDR3 DNA reads as TGTGCCAGCAGCTTACGAGGGATCATCACCCAGGCTAACTATGGCTACACCTTC. Amino acid sequence: CASSLRGIITQANYGYTF.

The V gene is TRBV15, the J gene TRBJ2-3; D uncertain. The germline CDR1 and CDR2 sequences are LNHNV and YYDKDF (reference sequence). This CDR3 has 12 amino acids. V dropped 5 bases and J dropped 7 bases, with 10 bases sitting between them. The chain's CDR3 is CATSPPYYTQYF. CDR3 DNA sequence: TGTGCCACCAGCCCCCCTTATTATACGCAGTATTTT.

The V call is TRBV19, the J call TRBJ2-7; TRBD2 aligns across 15 bases. There are 16 residues in the CDR3. After removal of 3 bases from V and 5 bases from J, the junction contained 5 bases not matched to a gene. The germline CDR1 and CDR2 sequences are LNHDA and SQIVND (reference sequence). The CDR3 loop is CASSMPGLAGGDEQYF. The CDR3 DNA reads as TGTGCCAGTAGTATGCCAGGACTAGCGGGAGGGGACGAGCAGTACTTC.

The chain is built from TRBV18 and TRBJ1-4; TRBD1 might be the D (5 bases). The germline V gene encodes CDR1 KGHSH and CDR2 LQKENI. The ends were cut back, 2 bases at V and 7 bases at J, with 11 bases in the middle. The CDR3 runs 14 residues. The CDR3 here is CASSPGGSSEKLFF. In DNA, the CDR3 is TGTGCCAGCTCACCAGGGGGGTCTAGTGAAAAACTGTTTTTT.

V is TRBV28 and J is TRBJ2-3; D unclear. CDR3 length: 11 amino acids. With 5 bases removed from V and 4 bases from J, the gap between germline ends came to 4 bases. The V gene's germline CDR1 is MDHEN and CDR2 SYDVKM. Written as DNA, the CDR3 is TGTGCCAGCAGTAAATCAGATACGCAGTATTTT. It yields the protein CASSKSDTQYF.

The rearrangement uses TRBV5-1 and TRBJ2-3; D unresolved. Germline CDR1 SGHRS, CDR2 YFSETQ. This CDR3 region has 13 residues. V was trimmed by 0 bases and J by 5 bases, leaving 7 bases between them. CDR3 bases: TGCGCCAGCAGCTTGGGCTTCAGAGATACGCAGTATTTT. This sequence encodes CASSLGFRDTQYF.

CDR3 nucleotides: TGTGCCAGCAGTTCGACAGGATTGACTGAAGCTTTCTTT. Translated, it gives CASSSTGLTEAFF. This rearrangement joins TRBV6-1 to TRBJ1-1; TRBD1 is a possible D gene (6 bases). V lost 5 bases, J lost 5 bases, and 12 bases lay in between. The germline V gene has CDR1 MNHNS and CDR2 SASEGT. CDR3 length: 13 amino acids.

The chain uses TRBV5-6 and TRBJ2-3; D possibly corresponds to TRBD2 (7 bases). The CDR3 is 15 amino acids. The germline V gene has CDR1 SGHDT and CDR2 YYEEEE. Trimming pared 1 base from V and 4 bases from J, leaving 13 bases between. CDR3 in amino acids: CASSLTGRAADTQYF. The CDR3 DNA reads as TGTGCCAGCAGCTTGACAGGGAGGGCGGCAGATACGCAGTATTTT.

The chain has TRBV10-3 and TRBJ2-1; 7 nucleotides agree with TRBD2. This CDR3 has 15 residues. Germline V CDR1 and CDR2: ENHRY, SYGVKD. Germline trimming cut 6 bases from V and 5 bases from J; bases unmatched to any gene: 10. CDR3: CAIRGGGQRNNEQFF. The DNA for the CDR3 is TGTGCCATCAGGGGGGGAGGGCAAAGGAACAATGAGCAGTTCTTC.

The V call is TRBV30, the J call TRBJ1-2; a possible D gene is TRBD1 (5 bases). Trimming cost V 3 bases and J 2 bases, with 22 bases left between them. Germline V lookup: CDR1 GTSNPN, CDR2 SVGIG (reference sequence). CDR3 length: 17 residues. The DNA for the CDR3 is TGTGCCTGGAGGGTATGGGGACGTGCGGAATTAAACTATGGCTACACCTTC. Translation: CAWRVWGRAELNYGYTF.

V is TRBV7-2 and J is TRBJ2-5, with 7 bases matching TRBD2. V was clipped by 7 bases and J by 4 bases; unmatched bases: 6. CDR1 SGHTA and CDR2 FQGNSA come from the germline V gene. The CDR3 spans 13 residues. CDR3 sequence reads: CASKRGLAETQYF. The CDR3 bases are TGTGCCAGCAAGCGGGGCTTAGCAGAGACCCAGTACTTC.

The chain employs TRBV2 and TRBJ2-2; weak D call: TRBD2 (5 bases). The V and J ends lost 7 bases and 6 bases respectively, with 21 bases between them. CDR1 is SNHLY, CDR2 FYNNEI, per germline. There are 16 residues in the CDR3. DNA for the CDR3: TGTGCCAGCACTAAAAGGGTGGGAGTGGGGTCCGGGGAGCTGTTTTTT. Encoded protein: CASTKRVGVGSGELFF. The full variable domain, with the rest looked up from reference TRBV2 and TRBJ2-2, is EPEVTQTPSHQVTQMGQEVILRCVPISNHLYFYWYRQILGQKVEFLVSFYNNEISEKSEIFDDQFSVERPDGSNFTLKIRSTKLEDSAMYFCASTKRVGVGSGELFFGEGSRLTVL.

V gene TRBV7-9 combines with J gene TRBJ1-2; possible D gene TRBD1, 5 bases. The CDR3 sequence is 14 residues long. CDR1 is SEHNR and CDR2 is FQNEAQ in the germline V gene (reference sequence). The V gene lost 5 bases and the J gene lost 3 bases, with 13 bases spanning the gap. The CDR3 nucleotides are TGTGCCAGCAGCCACGACAGAGCTGACTATGGCTACACCTTC. It codes for CASSHDRADYGYTF.

The genes are TRBV19 and TRBJ1-5; D uncertain. V was pared by 8 bases and J by 0 bases, with 11 bases between. The V gene's germline CDR1 is LNHDA and CDR2 SQIVND (reference sequence). This CDR3 contains 14 residues. Here the CDR3 reads CASHMGFSNQPQHF. As DNA, the CDR3 is TGTGCCAGTCATATGGGGTTTAGCAATCAGCCCCAGCATTTT.

Only one count was recorded for this clone. The rearrangement joins TRBV18 to TRBJ2-5; 12 bases agree with TRBD1. Germline assignment: CDR1 KGHSH and CDR2 LQKENI. V was clipped by 2 bases and J by 2 bases; unmatched bases: 3. The CDR3 has 16 residues. CDR3 protein: CASSPWDRGQQETQYF. Written as DNA, the CDR3 is TGTGCCAGCTCACCATGGGACAGGGGGCAGCAAGAGACCCAGTACTTC.

This sequence joins TRBV11-2 and TRBJ1-4; D gene unclear. Germline-derived CDR1 and CDR2 are SGHAT and FQNNGV. CDR3 length equals 15 residues. V shed 1 base and J shed 0 bases, with 6 bases lying between them. The CDR3 sequence: CASSLGRPTNEKLFF. CDR3 sequence (DNA): TGTGCCAGCAGCTTAGGCAGGCCAACTAATGAAAAACTGTTTTTT.

This chain connects TRBV4-1 to TRBJ2-4; no clear D. CDR1 is MGHRA and CDR2 is YSYEKL in the germline V gene. The CDR3 totals 18 residues. V was clipped by 0 bases and J by 1 base, with 16 bases between them. The CDR3 DNA sequence: TGCGCCAGCAGCCAAGATCGAACACGGGCGGTGGCCAAAAACATTCAGTACTTC. Encoded protein: CASSQDRTRAVAKNIQYF.